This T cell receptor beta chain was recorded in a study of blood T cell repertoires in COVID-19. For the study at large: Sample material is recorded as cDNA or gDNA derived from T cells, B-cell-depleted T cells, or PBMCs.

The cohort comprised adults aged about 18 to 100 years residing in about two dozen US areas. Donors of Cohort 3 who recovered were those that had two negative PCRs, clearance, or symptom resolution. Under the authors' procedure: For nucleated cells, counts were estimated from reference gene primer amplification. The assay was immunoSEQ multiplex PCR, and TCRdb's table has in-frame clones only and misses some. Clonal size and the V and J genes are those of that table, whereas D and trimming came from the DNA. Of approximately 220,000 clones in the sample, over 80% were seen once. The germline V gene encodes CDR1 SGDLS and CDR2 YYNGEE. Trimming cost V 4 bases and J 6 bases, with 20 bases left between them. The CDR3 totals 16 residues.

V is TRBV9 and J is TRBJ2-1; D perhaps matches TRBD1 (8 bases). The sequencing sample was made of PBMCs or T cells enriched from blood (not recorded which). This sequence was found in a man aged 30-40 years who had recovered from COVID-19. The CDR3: CASSPRGRGGFNEQFF. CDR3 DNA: TGTGCCAGCAGCCCCAGGGGGCGCGGGGGTTTCAATGAGCAGTTCTTC.